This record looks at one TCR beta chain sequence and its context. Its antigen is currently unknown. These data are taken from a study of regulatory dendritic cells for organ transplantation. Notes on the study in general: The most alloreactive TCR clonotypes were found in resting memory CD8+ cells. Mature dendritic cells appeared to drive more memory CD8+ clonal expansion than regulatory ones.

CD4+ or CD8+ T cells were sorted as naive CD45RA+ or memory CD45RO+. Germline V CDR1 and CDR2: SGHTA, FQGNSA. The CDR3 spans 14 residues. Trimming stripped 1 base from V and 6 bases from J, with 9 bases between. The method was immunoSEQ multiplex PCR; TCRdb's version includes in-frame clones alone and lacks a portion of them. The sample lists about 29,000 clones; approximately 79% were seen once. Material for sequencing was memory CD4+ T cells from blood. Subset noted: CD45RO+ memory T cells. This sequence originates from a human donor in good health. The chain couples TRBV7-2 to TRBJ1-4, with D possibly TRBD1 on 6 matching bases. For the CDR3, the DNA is TGTGCCAGCAGCTTAGGAGGGGGTGATGAAAAACTGTTTTTT. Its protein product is CASSLGGGDEKLFF.